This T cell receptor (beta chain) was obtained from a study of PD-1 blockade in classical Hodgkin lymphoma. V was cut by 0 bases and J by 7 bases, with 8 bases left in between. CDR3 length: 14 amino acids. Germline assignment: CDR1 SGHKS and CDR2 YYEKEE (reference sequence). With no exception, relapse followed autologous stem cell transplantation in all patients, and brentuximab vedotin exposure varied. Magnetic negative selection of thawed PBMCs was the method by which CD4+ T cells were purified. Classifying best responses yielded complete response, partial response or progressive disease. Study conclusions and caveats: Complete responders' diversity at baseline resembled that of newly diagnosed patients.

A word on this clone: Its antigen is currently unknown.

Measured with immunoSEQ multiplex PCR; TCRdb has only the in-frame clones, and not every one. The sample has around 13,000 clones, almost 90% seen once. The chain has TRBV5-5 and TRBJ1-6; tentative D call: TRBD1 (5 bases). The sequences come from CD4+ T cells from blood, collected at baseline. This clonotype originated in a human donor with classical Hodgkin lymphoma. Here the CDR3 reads CASSLGQTNSPLHF. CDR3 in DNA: TGTGCCAGCAGCTTGGGACAGACCAATTCACCCCTCCACTTT.